This T cell receptor (beta chain) appears in the sequencing data of a study of cytomegalovirus exposure and HLA in healthy donors. Whole-study context: A prior analysis found about 110 million unique TCR beta sequences from around 180 million T cells. General study findings and limits: CMV antigen specificity of a few CMV-associated chains was confirmed in vitro.

Germline V CDR1 and CDR2: SQVTM, ANQGSEA. The V end lost 7 bases, the J end lost 4 bases, and 13 bases lay between the germline ends. The CDR3 sequence is 12 residues long. Use of 60 Vbeta and 13 Jbeta primers characterized the PCR. The data were produced by immunoSEQ multiplex PCR, yet TCRdb's version contains in-frame clones alone and is incomplete. Here the sample spans 150,000 to 200,000 clones, 65% to 80% being singletons. Concerning this clone itself: Its antigen is not identified.

V usage is TRBV29-1 and J usage is TRBJ1-1; D not resolved. The source of this sequence is a female donor in good health and CMV-seronegative. The sample consisted of PBMCs. The CDR3 nucleotides read TGCAGCGCTTCGCCGGGAGGCACTGAAGCTTTCTTT. Protein: CSASPGGTEAFF.